This T cell receptor beta chain was profiled in a study of ipilimumab plus nivolumab after autologous stem cell transplantation. Study in general: The myeloma cohort included high-risk transplant-naive patients and patients relapsing within 3 years of a first autologous transplant.

The CDR3 extends over 13 amino acids. Germline loops: CDR1 SGHRS, CDR2 YFSETQ. The V and J ends lost 1 base and 1 base respectively, with 6 bases between them. Findings and limits, study-wide: TCR repertoire, Treg phenotype and gut microbiota reportedly support more study of this approach.

Produced via immunoSEQ multiplex PCR; TCRdb's table is partial and in-frame only. The repertoire includes tens of thousands of clones, 80% to 95% of them detected once, and over 0.85% sits in the top ten. Concerning this clone: Its target is not known.

Ipilimumab, 1 mg/kg, started 14 to 28 days after autologous transplant. Patients got 3 mg/kg IV nivolumab weeks 1, 4, 7, 10, then biweekly through week 26. This receptor was taken from a male donor with multiple myeloma. The V call is TRBV5-1, the J call TRBJ2-7; D call uncertain. Here the sequenced sample was PBMCs, taken in a trial of ipilimumab plus nivolumab as post-transplant consolidation. The CDR3 nucleotides read TGCGCCAGCAGCTTGCAGTCATCCTACGAGCAGTACTTC. Amino acids: CASSLQSSYEQYF.